This T cell receptor (beta chain) originates from a study of CD8 T cells in ankylosing spondylitis. The CDR3 loop spans 16 amino acids. CDR1 and CDR2 (germline): ENHRY, SYGVKD. Deletions cut 5 bases from V and 1 base from J, with 16 bases between. The study's findings and limits: Within matched ankylosing spondylitis synovial fluid, disease-linked clones were reportedly significantly enriched. Previous work reported some of these motif variants in the synovial fluid and blood of reactive arthritis. Ankylosing spondylitis blood appeared to carry a characteristic TCR beta motif of several highly homologous variants. Disease-linked clones were found to be CD8+ and relatively rare in peripheral blood.

This clonotype was picked up many times. Its target is unknown. Making the TCR beta libraries involved quantitative 5'-RACE with molecular barcodes. TCRdb reprocessed the 5' RACE reads with MiXCR, giving one entry per CDR3 protein. The data contain around 770,000 distinct CDR3 sequences, around 17% of them singletons. The chain couples TRBV10-3 to TRBJ2-3, with a weak D call TRBD2 (6 bases). The source is a male donor with ankylosing spondylitis. The specimen sequenced was blood, either unsorted or a sorted T cell fraction (not recorded which). CDR3 loop: CAISSPGTHGTDTQYF. The CDR3 region has the DNA TGTGCCATCAGTTCCCCGGGGACTCACGGCACAGATACGCAGTATTTT.